The 28 T cell receptor beta chains in this list originate from one sample, sequenced in a study of blood T cell repertoires in COVID-19. The assay was immunoSEQ multiplex PCR, and TCRdb's table has in-frame clones only and misses some. The table records about 150,000 clones, roughly 82% of them present only once. Material for sequencing was peripheral blood. The receptor source for this set is a man in his 70s with acute or convalescent COVID-19.

The chain is built from TRBV18 and TRBJ2-1, with 14 bases aligning to TRBD2. This CDR3 is 17 amino acids long. CDR1 is KGHSH and CDR2 is LQKENI in the germline V gene. The trim removed 6 bases at V and 7 bases at J, leaving 11 bases unmatched. The CDR3 sequence: CASSPWGLAGDGNEQFF. CDR3 DNA sequence: TGTGCCAGCTCCCCCTGGGGACTAGCGGGAGACGGGAATGAGCAGTTCTTC.

The chain joins TRBV14 to TRBJ2-3, with 8 bases fitting TRBD2. Germline trimming cut 0 bases from V and 1 base from J; bases unmatched to any gene: 6. Germline loops: CDR1 SGHDN, CDR2 FVKESK. The length of the CDR3 is 17 residues. This CDR3 reads CASSQDHSGNRTDTQYF. CDR3 DNA: TGTGCCAGCAGCCAAGATCATAGCGGGAACCGCACAGATACGCAGTATTTT.

The count of this clone is one. The chain couples TRBV2 to TRBJ2-7; 10 nucleotides agree with TRBD1. The CDR3 loop spans 15 amino acids. J lost 5 bases, V lost 4 bases, and 8 bases had no gene match. The V gene's germline CDR1 is SNHLY and CDR2 FYNNEI. The CDR3 protein is CASSGPGTGVDEQYF. The CDR3 DNA follows: TGTGCCAGCAGTGGACCCGGGACAGGGGTGGACGAGCAGTACTTC.

The chain has TRBV9 and TRBJ1-2; TRBD1 matches at 8 bases. The germline V gene encodes CDR1 SGDLS and CDR2 YYNGEE. V was clipped by 6 bases and J by 0 bases; unmatched bases: 7. The CDR3 sequence is 15 residues long. The CDR3 DNA reads TGTGCCAGCACCCCACAGACAGGGGCTAACTATGGCTACACCTTC. This translates into CASTPQTGANYGYTF. The complete variable domain, with remaining parts taken from reference TRBV9 and TRBJ1-2, reads DSGVTQTPKHLITATGQRVTLRCSPRSGDLSVYWYQQSLDQGLQFLIQYYNGEERAKGNILERFSAQQFPDLHSELNLSSLELGDSALYFCASTPQTGANYGYTFGSGTRLTVV.

The chain couples TRBV19 to TRBJ1-5; 7 bases map to TRBD1. J gave up 2 bases and V 4 bases, and 8 bases lay outside the gene matches. Germline assignment: CDR1 LNHDA and CDR2 SQIVND (reference sequence). The length of the CDR3 is 16 residues. CDR3: CASSTLGTVGNQPQHF. Written as DNA, the CDR3 is TGTGCCAGTAGTACCTTGGGGACAGTTGGCAATCAGCCCCAGCATTTT. Supplemented by reference TRBV19 and TRBJ1-5, the full variable domain reads DGGITQSPKYLFRKEGQNVTLSCEQNLNHDAMYWYRQDPGQGLRLIYYSQIVNDFQKGDIAEGYSVSREKKESFPLTVTSAQKNPTAFYLCASSTLGTVGNQPQHFGDGTRLSIL.

The chain recombines TRBV13 with TRBJ2-7; D may be TRBD1 (6 bases). The V end was cut by 5 bases, the J end by 5 bases, with 19 bases between. Germline V CDR1 and CDR2: PRHDT, FYEKMQ (reference sequence). This CDR3 has 15 amino acids. CDR3 DNA: TGTGCCAGCAGCCCGAAGGGGGTACGAGTCAACGAGCAGTACTTC. Its protein is CASSPKGVRVNEQYF.

This rearrangement joins TRBV10-3 to TRBJ1-6; D possibly corresponds to TRBD1 (6 bases). Trimming shortened V by 11 bases and J by 5 bases, and 13 bases separated the two germline ends. Germline values: CDR1 ENHRY, CDR2 SYGVKD. The CDR3 length is 13 residues. In DNA form, the CDR3 reads TGTGCCGGGGGGGGCAGTAATAATTCACCCCTCCACTTT. This encodes CAGGGSNNSPLHF.

The CDR3 spells CASSLRTGLSTDTQYF. The CDR3 nucleotides read TGTGCCAGCAGTTTGCGTACTGGGCTTAGCACAGATACGCAGTATTTT. The V and J genes are TRBV6-6 and TRBJ2-3, with unresolved D. V was clipped by 4 bases and J by 0 bases, with 14 bases between them. The CDR3 covers 16 residues. Germline CDR1 reads MNHNY; CDR2 reads SVGAGI (reference sequence).

The chain employs TRBV6-5 and TRBJ1-1, with 7 positions matching TRBD1. Germline values: CDR1 MNHEY, CDR2 SVGAGI. This CDR3 region has 14 residues. J was trimmed by 0 bases and V by 7 bases; bases with no gene match: 5. The CDR3 here is CASIETGMNTEAFF. CDR3 nucleotides: TGTGCCAGCATCGAGACAGGGATGAACACTGAAGCTTTCTTT.

The chain has TRBV27 and TRBJ1-1; TRBD1 matches 8 bases. V gave up 4 bases and J gave up 3 bases; unmatched junction bases: 10. CDR1 is MNHEY and CDR2 is SMNVEV in the germline V gene (reference sequence). This CDR3 is built from 16 residues. The CDR3 DNA reads TGTGCCAGCAGTTCCCTTCCAGGGGGCGGGTACACTGAAGCTTTCTTT. It specifies CASSSLPGGGYTEAFF.

The V gene is TRBV18, the J gene TRBJ1-1; 8 nucleotides line up with TRBD1. CDR3 length equals 16 residues. Germline loops: CDR1 KGHSH, CDR2 LQKENI. V was pared by 3 bases and J by 1 base, with 7 bases of the junction left unmatched. CDR3 coding DNA: TGTGCCAGCTCACCGGCAGGGGGCTCCTCGAACACTGAAGCTTTCTTT. Protein: CASSPAGGSSNTEAFF.

This chain connects TRBV5-1 to TRBJ2-7; a possible D gene is TRBD2 (6 bases). The CDR3 runs 14 residues. The V end was cut by 4 bases, the J end by 5 bases, with 16 bases between. From germline, CDR1 is SGHRS and CDR2 YFSETQ. DNA for the CDR3: TGCGCCAGCAGCCTCGGATATGGGGGGAACGAGCAGTACTTC. This codes for CASSLGYGGNEQYF.

V gene TRBV9 combines with J gene TRBJ1-2, with 9 bases identical to TRBD1. This CDR3 has 15 amino acids. The germline gives CDR1 SGDLS, CDR2 YYNGEE. V dropped 0 bases and J dropped 5; count of bases not matched to a gene: 5. This chain's CDR3 is CASSVADRGRYGYTF. DNA of the CDR3: TGTGCCAGCAGCGTAGCGGACAGGGGAAGGTATGGCTACACCTTC.

The DNA for the CDR3 is TGCGCCAGCAGCTTGGCCGGACAGGGGATAGACTATGGCTACACCTTC. Its translation: CASSLAGQGIDYGYTF. V and J are TRBV5-1 and TRBJ1-2; 9 bases fit TRBD1. The CDR3 length is 16 residues. Germline V gene sequence: CDR1 SGHRS, CDR2 YFSETQ. V lost 0 bases to trimming and J lost 3 bases; unmatched junction nucleotides: 6.

V and J are TRBV6-6 and TRBJ1-6; D possibly corresponds to TRBD1 (5 bases). Trimming pared 2 bases from V and 9 bases from J, leaving 14 bases between. CDR3 length: 15 amino acids. Germline assignment: CDR1 MNHNY and CDR2 SVGAGI (reference sequence). The CDR3 nucleotides read TGTGCCAGCAGTTACGGGAGGACTCAGGGTTCACCCCTCCACTTT. This codes for CASSYGRTQGSPLHF.

The chain couples TRBV29-1 to TRBJ2-3, with a weak D call TRBD1 (5 bases). CDR1 is SQVTM, CDR2 ANQGSEA, per germline. The germline V and J ends were trimmed by 4 bases and 2 bases, with 7 bases remaining between them. CDR3 length equals 12 residues. The CDR3 reads CSVGQPTDTQYF. The CDR3 DNA reads as TGCAGCGTTGGACAGCCCACAGATACGCAGTATTTT.

This clone has more than one count but fewer than ten. The chain links TRBV13 to TRBJ2-7; 7 positions agree with TRBD2. Trimming at V came to 5 bases and at J to 3 bases, leaving 10 bases not matched to a gene. The CDR3 runs 15 residues. Germline V gene lookup returns CDR1 PRHDT and CDR2 FYEKMQ (reference sequence). The CDR3: CASSGQRGLRYEQYF. The CDR3 nucleotides read TGTGCCAGCAGCGGCCAGCGGGGCCTCCGCTACGAGCAGTACTTC.

The V gene is TRBV2, the J gene TRBJ2-4; 9 bases are a match to TRBD1. V lost 6 bases, J lost 4 bases, and 10 bases stayed unmatched. CDR1 is SNHLY and CDR2 is FYNNEI in the germline V gene. The CDR3 sequence is 16 residues long. The CDR3 reads CASRPADGQGKNIQYF. In DNA form, the CDR3 reads TGTGCCAGCAGGCCTGCCGACGGACAGGGGAAAAACATTCAGTACTTC.

This sequence joins TRBV5-1 and TRBJ2-1, with D tentatively TRBD2 (5 bases). Germline V gene sequence: CDR1 SGHRS, CDR2 YFSETQ. Trimming shortened V by 4 bases and J by 5 bases, and 16 bases separated the two germline ends. This CDR3 spans 15 amino acids. This CDR3 reads CASSVPLAPNNEQFF. The CDR3 DNA is TGCGCCAGCAGCGTGCCCCTAGCCCCAAACAATGAGCAGTTCTTC.

The chain carries TRBV27 and TRBJ1-2, with a weak D call TRBD1 (5 bases). The germline V gene encodes CDR1 MNHEY and CDR2 SMNVEV (reference sequence). V lost 6 bases and J lost 4, with 18 bases in between. The CDR3 extends over 15 amino acids. The CDR3 nucleotides read TGTGCCAGCAGACGGCCCGGGGGGGGAGTCTATGGCTACACCTTC. Protein sequence: CASRRPGGGVYGYTF.

The chain employs TRBV3-1 (or the pseudogene TRBV3-2) and TRBJ2-4; TRBD1 is a possible D gene (5 bases). This CDR3 has 16 residues. CDR1 is LGHDT, CDR2 YNNKEL, per germline (reference sequence). Deletions cut 2 bases from V and 0 bases from J, with 11 bases between. The CDR3 coding sequence is TGTGCCAGCAGCCAATTGACAGCGCTAGCCAAAAACATTCAGTACTTC. Protein product: CASSQLTALAKNIQYF.

Concerning this clone itself: The germline gene is not matched at one end of the junction; a read error may be the cause. CDR3 sequence: CASSRQTGTAGF. The DNA for the CDR3 is TGTGCCAGCAGTCGCCAAACCGGGACGGCGGGGTTT. This chain joins TRBV28 and TRBJ2-3, with TRBD2 as a possible D gene (6 bases). CDR3 size: 12 residues. CDR1 and CDR2 (germline): MDHEN, SYDVKM.

The CDR3 DNA follows: TGTGCCAGCAGTTCAGGGGTCGGGTGGCAGCCCCAGCATTTT. It yields the protein CASSSGVGWQPQHF. The chain recombines TRBV27 with TRBJ1-5, with D possibly matching TRBD1 (6 bases). Germline V gives CDR1 MNHEY, CDR2 SMNVEV (reference sequence). The CDR3 consists of 14 residues. Trimming took off 4 bases at V and 7 bases at J, with 14 bases between the two ends.

CDR3 region: CASSPTLTWGYTF. DNA of the CDR3: TGTGCCAGCAGCCCTACCCTGACATGGGGCTACACCTTC. J is TRBJ1-2 and V is TRBV14; D not certain. Per germline, CDR1 SGHDN and CDR2 FVKESK. Trimming removed 4 bases at V and 8 bases at J, with 14 bases between. The CDR3 extends over 13 amino acids.

The chain couples TRBV9 to TRBJ1-2, with D hard to call. The CDR3 has 16 residues. Germline V gene lookup returns CDR1 SGDLS and CDR2 YYNGEE. V lost 0 bases and J lost 3, with 15 bases in between. CDR3 nucleotides: TGTGCCAGCAGCGTAGCGTTGGTGGGAGGATACTATGGCTACACCTTC. Protein sequence: CASSVALVGGYYGYTF.

The gene calls are TRBV10-3 and TRBJ2-1, with 10 nucleotides matching TRBD2. J lost 9 bases, V lost 1 base, and 9 bases had no gene match. The CDR3 has 16 residues. The germline CDR1 and CDR2 sequences are ENHRY and SYGVKD. This CDR3 is CAISEYQAGGPGEQFF. CDR3 DNA sequence: TGTGCCATCAGTGAGTACCAAGCGGGAGGGCCCGGTGAGCAGTTCTTC.

The chain employs TRBV5-4 and TRBJ2-7, with TRBD1 identical over 10 bases. Looked up from germline, CDR1 is SGHNT and CDR2 is YYREEE (reference sequence). With 0 bases clipped from V and 6 bases from J, the junction kept 6 bases outside the gene matches. This CDR3 comprises 15 residues. DNA of the CDR3: TGTGCCAGCAGCTTGGGGGGACAGGGGCGGTTCGAGCAGTACTTC. Translating it yields CASSLGGQGRFEQYF. Full variable domain (rest looked up from reference TRBV5-4 and TRBJ2-7): ETGVTQSPTHLIKTRGQQVTLRCSSQSGHNTVSWYQQALGQGPQFIFQYYREEENGRGNFPPRFSGLQFPNYSSELNVNALELDDSALYLCASSLGGQGRFEQYFGPGTRLTVT.

The chain links TRBV6-4 to TRBJ1-1; D possibly corresponds to TRBD1 (6 bases). The V gene lost 6 bases and the J gene lost 2 bases, with 13 bases spanning the gap. The V gene's germline CDR1 is MRHNA and CDR2 SNTAGT. This CDR3 has 14 amino acids. CDR3 sequence: CASRSDRYNTEAFF. The DNA for the CDR3 is TGTGCCAGCAGATCGGACAGATATAACACTGAAGCTTTCTTT.